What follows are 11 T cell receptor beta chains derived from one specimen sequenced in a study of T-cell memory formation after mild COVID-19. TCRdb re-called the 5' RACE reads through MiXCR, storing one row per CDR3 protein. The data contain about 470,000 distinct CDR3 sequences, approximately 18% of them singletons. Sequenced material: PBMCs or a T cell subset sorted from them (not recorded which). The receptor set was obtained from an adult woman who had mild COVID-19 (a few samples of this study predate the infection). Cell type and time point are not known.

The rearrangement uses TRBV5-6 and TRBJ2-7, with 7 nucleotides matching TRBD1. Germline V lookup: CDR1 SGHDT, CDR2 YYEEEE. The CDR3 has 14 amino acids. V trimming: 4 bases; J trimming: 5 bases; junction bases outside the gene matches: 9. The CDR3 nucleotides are TGTGCCAGCAGCGACATAACAGGGGTCGACGAGCAGTACTTC. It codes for CASSDITGVDEQYF. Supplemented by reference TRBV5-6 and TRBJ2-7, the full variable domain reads DAGVTQSPTHLIKTRGQQVTLRCSPKSGHDTVSWYQQALGQGPQFIFQYYEEEERQRGNFPDRFSGHQFPNYSSELNVNALLLGDSALYLCASSDITGVDEQYFGPGTRLTVT.

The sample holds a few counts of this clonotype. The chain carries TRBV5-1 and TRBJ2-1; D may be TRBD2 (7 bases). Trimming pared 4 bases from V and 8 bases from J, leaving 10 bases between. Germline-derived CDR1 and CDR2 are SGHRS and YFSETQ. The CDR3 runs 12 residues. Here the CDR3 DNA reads TGCGCCAGCAGCGGGGGGGGCGATGAGCAGTTCTTC. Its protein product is CASSGGGDEQFF.

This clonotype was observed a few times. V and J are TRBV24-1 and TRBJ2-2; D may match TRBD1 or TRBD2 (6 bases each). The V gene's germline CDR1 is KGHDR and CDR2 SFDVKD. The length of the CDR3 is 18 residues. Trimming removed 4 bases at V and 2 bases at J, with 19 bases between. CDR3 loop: CATSDQKRGTSNTGELFF. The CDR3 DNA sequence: TGTGCCACCAGTGACCAGAAACGGGGGACATCCAACACCGGGGAGCTGTTTTTT.

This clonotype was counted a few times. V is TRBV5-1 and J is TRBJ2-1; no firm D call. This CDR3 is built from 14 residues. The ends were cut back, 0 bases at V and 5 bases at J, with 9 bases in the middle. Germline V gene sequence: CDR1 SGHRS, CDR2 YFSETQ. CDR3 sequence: CASSLGGADNEQFF. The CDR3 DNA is TGCGCCAGCAGCTTGGGAGGCGCAGACAATGAGCAGTTCTTC.

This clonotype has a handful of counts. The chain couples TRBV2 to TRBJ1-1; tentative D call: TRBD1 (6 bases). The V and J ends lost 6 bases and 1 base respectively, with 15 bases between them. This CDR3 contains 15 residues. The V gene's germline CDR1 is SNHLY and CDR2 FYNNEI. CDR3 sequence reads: CASRGQLGTNTEAFF. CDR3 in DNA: TGTGCCAGCAGAGGACAGTTGGGGACGAACACTGAAGCTTTCTTT. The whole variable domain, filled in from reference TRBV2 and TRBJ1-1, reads EPEVTQTPSHQVTQMGQEVILRCVPISNHLYFYWYRQILGQKVEFLVSFYNNEISEKSEIFDDQFSVERPDGSNFTLKIRSTKLEDSAMYFCASRGQLGTNTEAFFGQGTRLTVV.

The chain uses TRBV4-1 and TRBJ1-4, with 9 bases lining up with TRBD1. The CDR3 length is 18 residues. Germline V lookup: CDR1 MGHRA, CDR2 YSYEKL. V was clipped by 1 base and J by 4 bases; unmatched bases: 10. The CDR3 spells CASSQVGTGGIDNEKLFF. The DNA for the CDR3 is TGCGCCAGCAGCCAAGTCGGCACAGGGGGCATAGATAATGAAAAACTGTTTTTT.

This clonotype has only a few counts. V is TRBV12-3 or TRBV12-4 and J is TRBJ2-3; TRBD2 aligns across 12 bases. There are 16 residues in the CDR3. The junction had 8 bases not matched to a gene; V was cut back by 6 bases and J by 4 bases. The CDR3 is CASRDGPSGGADTQYF. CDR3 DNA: TGTGCCAGCAGGGACGGACCTAGCGGGGGGGCAGATACGCAGTATTTT.

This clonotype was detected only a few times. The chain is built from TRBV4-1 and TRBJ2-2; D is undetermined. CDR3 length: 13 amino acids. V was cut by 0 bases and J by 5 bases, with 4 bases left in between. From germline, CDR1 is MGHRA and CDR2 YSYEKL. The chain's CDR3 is CASSQEETGELFF. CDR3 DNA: TGCGCCAGCAGCCAAGAGGAAACCGGGGAGCTGTTTTTT.

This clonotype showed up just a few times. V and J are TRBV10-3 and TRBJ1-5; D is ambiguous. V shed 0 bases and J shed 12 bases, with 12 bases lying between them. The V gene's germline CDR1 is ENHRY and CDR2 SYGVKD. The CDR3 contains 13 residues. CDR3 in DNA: TGTGCCATCAGTGAGTCGACCTTCCAGGTCCAGCATTTT. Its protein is CAISESTFQVQHF.

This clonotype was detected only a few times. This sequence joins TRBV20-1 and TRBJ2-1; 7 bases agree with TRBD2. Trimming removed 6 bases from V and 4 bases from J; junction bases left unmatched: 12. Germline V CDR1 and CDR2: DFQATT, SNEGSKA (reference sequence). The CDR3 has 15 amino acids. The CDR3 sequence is CSAARLADTYNEQFF. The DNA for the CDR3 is TGCAGTGCCGCTCGGCTAGCGGATACGTACAATGAGCAGTTCTTC.

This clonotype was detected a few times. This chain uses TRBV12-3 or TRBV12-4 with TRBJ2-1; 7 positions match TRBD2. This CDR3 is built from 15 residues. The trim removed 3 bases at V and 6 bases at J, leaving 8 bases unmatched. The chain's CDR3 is CASSFLAADGNEQFF. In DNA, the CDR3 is TGTGCCAGCAGTTTTCTAGCGGCAGACGGCAATGAGCAGTTCTTC.